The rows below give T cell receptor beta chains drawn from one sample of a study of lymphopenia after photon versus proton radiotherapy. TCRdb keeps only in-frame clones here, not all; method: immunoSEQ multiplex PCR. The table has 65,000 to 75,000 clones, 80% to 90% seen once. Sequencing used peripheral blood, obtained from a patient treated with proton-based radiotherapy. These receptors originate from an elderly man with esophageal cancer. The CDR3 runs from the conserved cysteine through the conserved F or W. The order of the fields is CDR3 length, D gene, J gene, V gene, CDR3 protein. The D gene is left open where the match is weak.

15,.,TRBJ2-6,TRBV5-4,CASSKDASGANVLTF
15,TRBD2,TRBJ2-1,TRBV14,CASSQGTSGRMAQFF
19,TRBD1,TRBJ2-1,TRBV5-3,CARSPRLGTGQGVRNEQFF
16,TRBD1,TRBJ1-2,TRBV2,CASSEAEGLQGRSYTF
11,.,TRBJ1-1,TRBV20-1,CSATENTEAFF
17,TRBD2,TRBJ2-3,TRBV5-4,CASSDGLAGGRTDTQYF
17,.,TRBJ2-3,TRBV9,CASSVDLSAVSGDTQYF
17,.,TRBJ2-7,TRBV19,CASSPAGGLGADYEQYF
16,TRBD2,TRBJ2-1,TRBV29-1,CSVEEGRGSSYNEQFF
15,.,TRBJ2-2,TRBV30,CAWRRGSGNTGELFF
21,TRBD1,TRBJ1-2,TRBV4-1,CASSQIQPRTGGVLNNYGYTF
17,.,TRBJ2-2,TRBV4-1,CASSQDDQTINTGELFF
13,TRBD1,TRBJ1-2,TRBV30,CAWSVGTGNGYTF
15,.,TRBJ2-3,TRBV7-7,CASSYRGSSTDTQYF
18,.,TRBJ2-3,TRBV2,CASSEPPGGGTLTDTQYF
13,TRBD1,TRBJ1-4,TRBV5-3,CARDRGRCEKLFF
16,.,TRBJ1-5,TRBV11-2,CASSPVGGISNQPQHF
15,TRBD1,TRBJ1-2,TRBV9,CASSVAVTGMGGYTF
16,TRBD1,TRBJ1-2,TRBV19,CASSTGTGWPMSGYTF
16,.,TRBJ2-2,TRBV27,CASSGPLGAPTGELFF
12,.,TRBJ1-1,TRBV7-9,CASSRGRPEAFF
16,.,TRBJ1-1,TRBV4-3,CASSQRTGGPNTEAFF
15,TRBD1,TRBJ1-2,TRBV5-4,CASSWGQAPLNGYTF
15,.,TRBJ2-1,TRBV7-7,CASSFGRSSYNEQFF
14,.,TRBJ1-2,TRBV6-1,CASSYKEGDYGYTF
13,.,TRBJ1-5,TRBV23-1,CASRPLGVQPQHF
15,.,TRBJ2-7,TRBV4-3,CASSLVAGNNYEQYF
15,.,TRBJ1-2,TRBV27,CASSFSGGTNYGYTF
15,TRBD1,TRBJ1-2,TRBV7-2,CASSPRDRGIGGYTF
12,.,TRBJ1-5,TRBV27,CASSLWGQPQHF
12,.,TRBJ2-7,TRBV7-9,CASSSFSYEQYF
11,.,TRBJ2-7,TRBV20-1,CSAPVTYEQYF
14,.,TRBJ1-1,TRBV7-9,CASSPGGLGTEAFF
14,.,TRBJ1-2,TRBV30,CAWSPPGLTYGYTF
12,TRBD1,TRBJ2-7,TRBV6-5,CASSLLTGDRNF
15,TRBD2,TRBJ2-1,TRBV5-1,CASSVGTSGGNEQFF
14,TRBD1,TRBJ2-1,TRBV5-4,CASSYDRGFNEQFF